This T cell receptor (beta chain) was captured in a study of cytomegalovirus exposure and HLA in healthy donors. 13 Jbeta primers and 60 Vbeta primers were used for the PCR. Some clones are missing from TCRdb's copy, which holds only in-frame ones; the method was immunoSEQ multiplex PCR. The data contain about 200,000 clones, 82% of them singletons. The CDR3 is made up of 14 amino acids. V shed 3 bases and J shed 4 bases, with 10 bases lying between them. Per the germline V gene, CDR1 is SGHAT and CDR2 is FQNNGV. Material: PBMCs. The chain joins TRBV11-2 to TRBJ2-1, with D unclear. The sequence was obtained from a middle-aged man in good health and CMV-seropositive. Here the CDR3 DNA reads TGTGCCAGCAGCTTGGAAGACGGGTACAATGAGCAGTTCTTC. It is translated as CASSLEDGYNEQFF.